Reported below is one T cell receptor (beta chain). The antigen is unknown. The data originate from a study of glioma-infiltrating T cells after dendritic cell vaccination. Overall study context: Between about 2003 and 2013, patients got autologous tumor lysate-pulsed dendritic cell vaccines. Study results and limitations: Longer survival after dendritic cell vaccination followed higher pretreatment TIL content.

Patients had residual fresh-frozen tumor tissue and more than two years of survival data. The primer mix had 60 V beta and 13 J beta primers. Profiled with immunoSEQ multiplex PCR; TCRdb holds only in-frame clones, not every one. This table holds about 36,000 clones, approximately 84% found once. The germline CDR1 and CDR2 sequences are MNHNY and SVGAGI (reference sequence). This CDR3 contains 10 residues. Trimming removed 7 bases from V and 7 bases from J; junction bases left unmatched: 0. V gene TRBV6-6 combines with J gene TRBJ1-2, with 7 nucleotides matching TRBD1. Sequencing was performed on blood, taken before dendritic cell vaccination. The sequence derives from a human donor with glioblastoma. This CDR3 reads CASKGAGYTF. As DNA, the CDR3 is TGTGCCAGCAAGGGGGCTGGCTACACCTTC.